One sample yielded the 14 T cell receptor beta chains listed below, sequenced in a study of OX40 agonist ivuxolimab in advanced cancers. Sequencing used immunoSEQ multiplex PCR; TCRdb keeps in-frame clones, though not all of them. The table has 65,000 to 80,000 clones, about 84% seen once. The specimen comprised CD4+ or CD8+ T cells sorted from blood, sampled in a trial of the OX40 agonist ivuxolimab. The receptors come from an adult with an advanced solid tumor such as melanoma, head and neck, liver or kidney cancer.

This chain links TRBV5-1 with TRBJ1-2; tentatively, D is TRBD1 (5 bases). The CDR3 consists of 12 residues. Germline V gene sequence: CDR1 SGHRS, CDR2 YFSETQ. The V end lost 2 bases, the J end lost 8 bases, and 10 bases lay between the germline ends. CDR3 DNA: TGCGCCAGCAGCTTATCAGGGTCCGGCTACACCTTC. Translated: CASSLSGSGYTF. Together with reference TRBV5-1 and TRBJ1-2, the CDR3 gives the full variable domain: KAGVTQTPRYLIKTRGQQVTLSCSPISGHRSVSWYQQTPGQGLQFLFEYFSETQRNKGNFPGRFSGRQFSNSRSEMNVSTLELGDSALYLCASSLSGSGYTFGSGTRLTVV.

This sequence joins TRBV4-1 and TRBJ2-5; tentatively, D is TRBD1 (6 bases). Germline assignment: CDR1 MGHRA and CDR2 YSYEKL. The germline V and J ends were trimmed by 2 bases and 3 bases, with 10 bases remaining between them. This CDR3 is 14 amino acids long. CDR3: CASSQSAGEETQYF. The CDR3 region has the DNA TGCGCCAGCAGCCAATCAGCAGGGGAAGAGACCCAGTACTTC.

This clone was detected only a few times. The chain has TRBV7-8 and TRBJ1-6; TRBD1 is a possible D gene (5 bases). The CDR3 spans 18 residues. Per the germline V gene, CDR1 is SGHVS and CDR2 is FQNEAQ. Trimming pared 4 bases from V and 0 bases from J, leaving 16 bases between. The CDR3 nucleotides read TGTGCCAGCAGCTCCGGGACGGATGCAATCTCCTATAATTCACCCCTCCACTTT. It specifies CASSSGTDAISYNSPLHF.

This sequence joins TRBV7-6 and TRBJ2-2, with D perhaps TRBD2 (6 bases). V gave up 5 bases and J gave up 4 bases, with 14 bases separating them. Germline V gene lookup returns CDR1 SGHVS and CDR2 FNYEAQ. This CDR3 is 15 amino acids long. The CDR3 here is CASSHDGRGTGELFF. DNA of the CDR3: TGTGCCAGCAGCCACGACGGGAGAGGCACCGGGGAGCTGTTTTTT.

A note on this clone: The same CDR3 is also encoded by other DNA sequences in this sample. The V gene is TRBV14, the J gene TRBJ1-1; D might be TRBD1 (5 bases). The CDR3 is made up of 16 amino acids. CDR1 is SGHDN, CDR2 FVKESK, per germline. V was trimmed by 1 base and J by 2 bases, leaving 14 bases between them. CDR3 sequence reads: CASSQGWGLANTEAFF. The CDR3 coding sequence is TGTGCCAGCAGCCAAGGGTGGGGCCTGGCAAACACTGAAGCTTTCTTT.

The J gene is TRBJ2-1, the V gene TRBV5-1; no clear D. Germline CDR1 SGHRS, CDR2 YFSETQ. V was shortened by 7 bases and J by 0 bases, with 14 bases between the two germline ends. The CDR3 totals 15 residues. CDR3 sequence: CASFLSQSSYNEQFF. CDR3 DNA: TGCGCCAGCTTTCTCTCCCAGAGCTCCTACAATGAGCAGTTCTTC.

V and J are TRBV29-1 and TRBJ1-1; D gene ambiguous. V dropped 0 bases and J dropped 3 bases, with 8 bases sitting between them. This CDR3 spans 13 amino acids. Looked up from germline, CDR1 is SQVTM and CDR2 is ANQGSEA. Here the CDR3 DNA reads TGCAGCGTTGAAGAGTATAGGGACACTGAAGCTTTCTTT. It codes for CSVEEYRDTEAFF.

This chain connects TRBV30 to TRBJ2-1; 10 bases line up with TRBD2. Per germline, CDR1 GTSNPN and CDR2 SVGIG (reference sequence). V lost 8 bases to trimming and J lost 4 bases; unmatched junction nucleotides: 14. The CDR3 totals 16 residues. CDR3 sequence: CAAKALIAGGYNEQFF. As DNA, the CDR3 is TGTGCCGCTAAAGCTTTGATAGCGGGGGGTTACAATGAGCAGTTCTTC.

The chain links TRBV5-1 to TRBJ2-5; 9 bases fit TRBD2. The CDR3 has 15 amino acids. With 4 bases clipped from V and 5 bases from J, the junction kept 9 bases outside the gene matches. Germline CDR1 SGHRS, CDR2 YFSETQ. The CDR3 spells CASSAIAGVIETQYF. CDR3 nucleotide sequence: TGCGCCAGCAGCGCAATAGCGGGGGTTATCGAGACCCAGTACTTC.

In the case of this clone: This specimen includes other DNA sequences encoding the same CDR3. The chain links TRBV28 to TRBJ1-5; no clear D. Trimming took 2 bases from V and 5 from J, leaving 10 bases between them. Germline values: CDR1 MDHEN, CDR2 SYDVKM. This CDR3 has 14 amino acids. The CDR3 reads CASSLVQTYQPQHF. The CDR3 coding sequence is TGTGCCAGCAGTTTAGTGCAGACTTATCAGCCCCAGCATTTT.

The V call is TRBV7-9, the J call TRBJ1-4; D gene unclear. Trimming removed 1 base at V and 10 bases at J, with 13 bases between. Germline-derived CDR1 and CDR2 are SEHNR and FQNEAQ (reference sequence). The CDR3 is made up of 14 amino acids. Here the CDR3 DNA reads TGTGCCAGCAGCTTAGGTCAGCCTCAATCAAAACTGTTTTTT. Protein product: CASSLGQPQSKLFF.

This clone showed up just a few times. The gene calls are TRBV15 and TRBJ2-1, with 8 bases aligning to TRBD1. There are 17 residues in the CDR3. J lost 1 base, V lost 1 base, and 6 bases had no gene match. Per germline, CDR1 LNHNV and CDR2 YYDKDF (reference sequence). CDR3 protein: CATSRARGQGSYNEQFF. DNA of the CDR3: TGTGCCACCAGCAGAGCCCGAGGACAGGGTTCCTACAATGAGCAGTTCTTC.

The chain carries TRBV4-1 and TRBJ1-4; 7 bases fit TRBD1. The J segment lost 7 bases and the V segment lost 1 base, leaving 12 bases of the junction unmatched. The CDR3 is 17 amino acids. Per germline, CDR1 MGHRA and CDR2 YSYEKL. CDR3 DNA: TGCGCCAGCAGCCAAGGACCGCTATTCAGGGGGGGTGAAAAACTGTTTTTT. The encoded protein is CASSQGPLFRGGEKLFF.

The V and J genes are TRBV4-1 and TRBJ2-5; D may be TRBD2 (5 bases). The germline V gene has CDR1 MGHRA and CDR2 YSYEKL. This CDR3 has 15 amino acids. Trimming removed 2 bases from V and 5 bases from J, with 15 bases in between. CDR3 coding DNA: TGCGCCAGCAGCCAACTCTCCGGGGAGTCGGAGACCCAGTACTTC. Translation gives CASSQLSGESETQYF.